These T cell receptor beta chains were read from a single sample in a study of post-analysis software for immune sequencing data. Each CDR3 protein is one row after TCRdb ran MiXCR on the PCR reads. The sample has some 690,000 distinct CDR3 sequences, about 32% seen once; the top ten hold around 0.56%. The sample was blood. Receptors originate from a girl aged 10 to 17 with multiple sclerosis. Both conserved end residues are part of each CDR3. The order of the fields is CDR3 protein, CDR3 DNA, J gene, D gene, clone size, V gene. The D gene is left open where the match is weak. Clone size is not always given. Where it is, it says once, few, many or a class for expanded clones.

CSARGTSGGYEQYF,TGCAGTGCTAGAGGGACTAGCGGAGGCTACGAGCAGTACTTC,TRBJ2-7,TRBD2,NA,TRBV20-1
CSARPTGGLGTEAFF,TGCAGTGCTCGCCCCACAGGGGGGTTAGGAACTGAAGCTTTCTTT,TRBJ1-1,TRBD1,few,TRBV20-1
CASSPGTAVSAFF,TGTGCCAGCAGCCCCGGGACCGCCGTGAGTGCTTTCTTT,TRBJ1-1,NA,NA,TRBV7-9
CASTPLAESTDTQYF,TGTGCCAGCACCCCTCTAGCGGAGAGCACAGATACGCAGTATTTT,TRBJ2-3,TRBD2,NA,TRBV6-6
CASSFVGDLNTEAFF,TGCGCCAGCAGCTTCGTGGGGGACCTGAACACTGAAGCTTTCTTT,TRBJ1-1,NA,few,TRBV5-1
CASRRRLAGRGYEQETQYF,TGTGCCAGCAGACGAAGACTAGCGGGGAGGGGATACGAACAAGAGACCCAGTACTTC,TRBJ2-5,TRBD2,NA,TRBV6-1
CASTEGALYNEQFF,TGCGCCAGCACCGAGGGGGCTCTTTACAATGAGCAGTTCTTC,TRBJ2-1,TRBD1,NA,TRBV5-1
CATSDLGWTGELFF,TGTGCCACCAGTGATTTAGGGTGGACCGGGGAGCTGTTTTTT,TRBJ2-2,NA,NA,TRBV24-1
CASSTLSAFQETQYF,TGTGCCAGCAGTACACTTTCGGCCTTCCAAGAGACCCAGTACTTC,TRBJ2-5,NA,few,TRBV6-6
CASTSGNSYEQYF,TGCGCCAGCACTAGCGGGAACTCCTACGAGCAGTACTTC,TRBJ2-7,TRBD2,few,TRBV5-1
CASSTPGSYNEQFF,TGTGCCAGCAGCACACCGGGGTCCTACAATGAGCAGTTCTTC,TRBJ2-1,NA,many,TRBV9
CASSLLGTTGLAKNIHYF,TGTGCCAGCAGTTTACTGGGGACTACTGGACTAGCCAAAAACATTCACTACTTC,TRBJ2-4,TRBD2,NA,TRBV28
CASSGDNSDTQYF,TGCGCCAGCTCGGGGGACAACTCAGATACGCAGTATTTT,TRBJ2-3,NA,few,TRBV5-1
CASSLGASGETQYF,TGTGCCAGCAGCTTAGGGGCCTCGGGAGAGACCCAGTACTTC,TRBJ2-5,NA,few,TRBV11-3
CSAREVRSYEQYF,TGCAGTGCTAGAGAGGTGCGGTCCTACGAGCAGTACTTC,TRBJ2-7,NA,NA,TRBV20-1
CASSFSSSDTQYF,TGCGCCAGCAGCTTCAGTTCATCCGATACGCAGTATTTT,TRBJ2-3,NA,NA,TRBV5-1
CATSTRRGGNYGYTF,TGTGCCACCAGCACCCGGCGGGGGGGTAACTATGGCTACACCTTC,TRBJ1-2,NA,few,TRBV15
CASSIYNEQFF,TGTGCCAGCAGCATCTACAATGAGCAGTTCTTC,TRBJ2-1,NA,many,TRBV12-3/TRBV12-4
CASSQRGRAEAFF,TGCGCCAGCAGCCAGCGAGGGCGCGCTGAAGCTTTCTTT,TRBJ1-1,NA,NA,TRBV4-3
CASSEAGGRGDTQYF,TGTGCCAGCAGCGAAGCGGGGGGGCGGGGAGATACGCAGTATTTT,TRBJ2-3,TRBD2,NA,TRBV7-2
CASSQVREYGYTF,TGTGCCAGCAGCCAAGTCAGGGAGTATGGCTACACCTTC,TRBJ1-2,NA,NA,TRBV3-1
CASSVAGMGPPYEQYF,TGTGCCAGCAGCGTAGCTGGAATGGGGCCTCCTTACGAGCAGTACTTC,TRBJ2-7,NA,many,TRBV9
CASSPAGGGGKNIQYF,TGTGCCAGCAGCCCGGCAGGGGGCGGGGGCAAAAACATTCAGTACTTC,TRBJ2-4,NA,NA,TRBV5-5
CATSGRTFYNEQFF,TGTGCCACCAGTGGCCGTACCTTCTACAATGAGCAGTTCTTC,TRBJ2-1,NA,NA,TRBV24-1
CSARDSGQTYTDTQYF,TGCAGTGCTAGAGATTCCGGACAGACCTACACAGATACGCAGTATTTT,TRBJ2-3,NA,few,TRBV20-1
CSTGTTDTKAFF,TGCAGTACTGGGACAACCGATACGAAAGCTTTCTTT,TRBJ1-1,NA,NA,TRBV29-1
CASWGGQGSYEQYF,TGTGCCAGCTGGGGTGGACAGGGGTCCTACGAGCAGTACTTC,TRBJ2-7,TRBD1,few,TRBV27
CASRAELAASTNEQFF,TGTGCCAGCAGGGCAGAACTAGCGGCAAGCACCAATGAGCAGTTCTTC,TRBJ2-1,TRBD2,few,TRBV2
CASSEQLVPYNEQFF,TGTGCCAGCAGTGAGCAGTTGGTCCCCTACAATGAGCAGTTCTTC,TRBJ2-1,NA,NA,TRBV2
CASSPARGLKTQYF,TGTGCCAGCAGCCCCGCTAGGGGCTTGAAGACCCAGTACTTC,TRBJ2-5,NA,NA,TRBV7-2
CASRAPGLAGYEQYF,TGTGCCAGCAGAGCCCCGGGACTAGCGGGGTACGAGCAGTACTTC,TRBJ2-7,TRBD2,few,TRBV28
CAGSLPTDTQYF,TGTGCCGGCAGCCTACCCACAGATACGCAGTATTTT,TRBJ2-3,NA,NA,TRBV7-2
CAISGTRLNEQFF,TGTGCCATCAGCGGGACCCGACTTAATGAGCAGTTCTTC,TRBJ2-1,NA,many,TRBV10-3
CASAWGQGDNSPLHF,TGCGCCAGCGCTTGGGGGCAGGGAGATAATTCACCCCTCCACTTT,TRBJ1-6,NA,NA,TRBV5-1
CASKTSGSTDTQYF,TGTGCCAGCAAAACTAGCGGGAGCACAGATACGCAGTATTTT,TRBJ2-3,TRBD2,few,TRBV6-5
CASSPTRLRDRYNEQFF,TGTGCCAGCAGTCCTACGCGACTGAGAGACAGATACAATGAGCAGTTCTTC,TRBJ2-1,NA,few,TRBV12-3/TRBV12-4
CASSLDRVVDEQFF,TGCGCCAGCAGCTTGGACCGGGTTGTAGATGAGCAGTTCTTC,TRBJ2-1,NA,few,TRBV5-1
CSVEPRGVVDGYTF,TGCAGCGTCGAACCGAGGGGGGTAGTCGATGGCTACACCTTC,TRBJ1-2,NA,few,TRBV29-1
CSARLRWGLANNERFF,TGCAGTGCTAGATTGCGGTGGGGACTAGCCAACAATGAGCGGTTCTTC,TRBJ2-1,TRBD2,NA,TRBV20-1
CSVRVGRQGANEQYF,TGCAGCGTTAGGGTGGGTCGGCAGGGGGCGAACGAGCAGTACTTC,TRBJ2-7,TRBD1,NA,TRBV29-1
CASRRAAQETQYF,TGTGCCAGCAGGCGAGCGGCTCAAGAGACCCAGTACTTC,TRBJ2-5,NA,few,TRBV2
CASSPRARRANVLTF,TGTGCCAGCAGTCCACGGGCCCGGCGGGCCAACGTCCTGACTTTC,TRBJ2-6,NA,few,TRBV28
CASSLGQGFGYGEQFF,TGCGCCAGCAGCTTGGGTCAGGGTTTCGGGTACGGGGAGCAGTTCTTC,TRBJ2-1,NA,few,TRBV5-1
CSVHGVYEQYF,TGCAGCGTCCACGGGGTTTACGAGCAGTACTTC,TRBJ2-7,NA,NA,TRBV29-1
CATEWGAPVLSNQPQHF,TGTGCCACCGAGTGGGGGGCCCCGGTTCTTAGCAATCAGCCCCAGCATTTT,TRBJ1-5,NA,NA,TRBV24-1
CASSSGASGTVGYF,TGTGCCAGCAGTTCCGGCGCTAGCGGGACTGTAGGGTACTTC,TRBJ2-7,TRBD2,many,TRBV27
CASRNTGTGWETQYF,TGTGCCAGCAGAAACACCGGGACGGGTTGGGAGACCCAGTACTTC,TRBJ2-5,NA,few,TRBV6-5
CASTAGTSGRYEQYF,TGCGCCAGCACCGCCGGGACTAGCGGAAGGTACGAGCAGTACTTC,TRBJ2-7,TRBD2,few,TRBV10-2
CASSPSDRTKARDTQYF,TGCGCCAGCAGCCCTTCGGACCGTACAAAAGCAAGAGATACGCAGTATTTT,TRBJ2-3,NA,few,TRBV4-3
CAIRDTGETQYF,TGTGCCATCAGGGACACCGGAGAGACCCAGTACTTC,TRBJ2-5,NA,few,TRBV10-3
CAIGGRSNTGELFF,TGTGCCATCGGTGGCAGGTCGAACACCGGGGAGCTGTTTTTT,TRBJ2-2,NA,NA,TRBV10-3
CASSRVSTDTQYF,TGTGCCAGCAGCCGGGTTAGCACAGATACGCAGTATTTT,TRBJ2-3,NA,NA,TRBV28
CASSSNFYEQYF,TGTGCCAGCAGCTCCAACTTCTACGAGCAGTACTTC,TRBJ2-7,NA,NA,TRBV7-2
CASSDAGGTSEQYF,TGTGCCAGCAGTGATGCGGGGGGTACCAGCGAGCAGTACTTC,TRBJ2-7,TRBD2,NA,TRBV6-1
CASSMPGRRSNEQYF,TGTGCCAGCAGCATGCCGGGACGCCGCTCCAATGAGCAGTACTTC,TRBJ2-5,NA,NA,TRBV7-2
CASAPRGGGFLDKNIQYF,TGTGCCAGCGCCCCTCGGGGAGGGGGCTTTTTGGACAAAAACATTCAGTACTTC,TRBJ2-4,NA,NA,TRBV27
CASSRQGRTLHF,TGTGCCAGCAGCCGGCAGGGTCGGACCCTCCACTTT,TRBJ1-6,NA,few,TRBV7-9
CASARNIAGGRSYNEQFF,TGTGCCAGCGCACGGAATATAGCGGGAGGTCGGTCCTACAATGAGCAGTTCTTC,TRBJ2-1,TRBD2,many,TRBV27
CSVGGRASGYNEQFF,TGCAGCGTAGGAGGGAGGGCTAGCGGGTACAATGAGCAGTTCTTC,TRBJ2-1,TRBD2,NA,TRBV29-1